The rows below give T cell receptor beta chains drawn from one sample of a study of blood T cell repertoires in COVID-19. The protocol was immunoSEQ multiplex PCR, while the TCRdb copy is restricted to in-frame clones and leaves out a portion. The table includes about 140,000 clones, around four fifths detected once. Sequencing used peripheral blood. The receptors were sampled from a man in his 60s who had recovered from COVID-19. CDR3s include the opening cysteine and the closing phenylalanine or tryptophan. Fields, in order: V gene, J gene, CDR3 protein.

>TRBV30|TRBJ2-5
CAWSQGAGETQYF
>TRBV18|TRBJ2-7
CASSPPNRVSSYEQYF
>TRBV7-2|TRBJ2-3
CASSLNRAVPDTQYF
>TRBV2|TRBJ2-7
CASSLESPSYEQYF
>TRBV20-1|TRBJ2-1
CSASRTRPDEQFF
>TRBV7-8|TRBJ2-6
CASSSPGFPSGANVLTF
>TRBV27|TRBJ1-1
CASRTGTSNTEAFF
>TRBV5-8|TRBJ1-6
CASSLYLSRNSPLHF
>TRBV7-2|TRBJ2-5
CASSPGRQAFPTKETQYF
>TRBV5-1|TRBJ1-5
CASSLTGLGNQPQHF
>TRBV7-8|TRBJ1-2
CASSLTGDYGYTF
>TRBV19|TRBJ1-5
CASSNQGAGQPQHF
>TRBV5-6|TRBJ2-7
CASSLGWSSYEQYF
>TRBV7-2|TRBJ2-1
CASSLVSSYNEQFF
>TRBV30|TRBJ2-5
CAWSVGSKETQYF
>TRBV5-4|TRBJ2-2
CASSFRLAGTNTGELFF
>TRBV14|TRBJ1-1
CASSQGWQREAFF
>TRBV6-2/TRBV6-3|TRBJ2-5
CASSYAVSGGAQETQYF
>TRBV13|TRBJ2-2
CASSIRLAGGQTGELFF
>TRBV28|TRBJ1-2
CASRLPGTYGYTF
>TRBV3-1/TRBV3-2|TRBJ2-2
CASSHQGNTGELFF
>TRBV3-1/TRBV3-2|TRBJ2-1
CASSHALAATYNEQFF
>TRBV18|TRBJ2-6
CASSPRGIAGELAGANVLTF
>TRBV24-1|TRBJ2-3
CATSVGSGVEGQYF
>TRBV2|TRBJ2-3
CASSEGGFGTDTQYF
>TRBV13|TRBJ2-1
CASSLRGTGEQFF
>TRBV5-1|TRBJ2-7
CASSMGPGQGFVEQYF
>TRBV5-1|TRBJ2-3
CASGDLAGVADTQYF
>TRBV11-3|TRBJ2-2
CASSVNTGELFF
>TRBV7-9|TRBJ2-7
CASSSPGQGRGRSYEQYF
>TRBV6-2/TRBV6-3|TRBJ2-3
CASSQGDRVLTDTQYF
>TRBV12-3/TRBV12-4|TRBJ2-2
CASSPEHTGELFF
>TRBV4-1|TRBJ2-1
CASSQGGGAVYNEQFF
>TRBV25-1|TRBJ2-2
CASTGAGELFF
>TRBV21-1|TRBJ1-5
CASSPWTALNQPQHF
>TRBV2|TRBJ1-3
CASSEQGTIYF
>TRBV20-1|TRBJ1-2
CSAFGGYGYTF
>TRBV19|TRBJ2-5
CASSQRRPQETQYF
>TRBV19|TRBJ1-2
CASTTRDRRFGNYGYTF
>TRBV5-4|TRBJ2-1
CASSLGQSFGDEQFF
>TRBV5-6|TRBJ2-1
CASSFGTSGRYNEQFF
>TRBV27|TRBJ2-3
CATSGAGRTDTQYF
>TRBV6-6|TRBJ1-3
CASSYSNGGYGNTIYF
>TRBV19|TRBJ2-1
CASSIDRGPYNEQFF
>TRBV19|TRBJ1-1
CASSIPTQGYTEAFF
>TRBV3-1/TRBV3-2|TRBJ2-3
CASSQDSGTDTQYF
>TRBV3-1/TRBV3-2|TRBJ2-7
CASSQRRPYEQYF
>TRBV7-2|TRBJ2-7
CASSPHTVQTYEQYF
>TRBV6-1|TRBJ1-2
CASSEAQGGYTF
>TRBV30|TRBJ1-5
CAWKGSGNQPQHF
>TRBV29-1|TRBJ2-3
CSGLSGGAVGDTQYF